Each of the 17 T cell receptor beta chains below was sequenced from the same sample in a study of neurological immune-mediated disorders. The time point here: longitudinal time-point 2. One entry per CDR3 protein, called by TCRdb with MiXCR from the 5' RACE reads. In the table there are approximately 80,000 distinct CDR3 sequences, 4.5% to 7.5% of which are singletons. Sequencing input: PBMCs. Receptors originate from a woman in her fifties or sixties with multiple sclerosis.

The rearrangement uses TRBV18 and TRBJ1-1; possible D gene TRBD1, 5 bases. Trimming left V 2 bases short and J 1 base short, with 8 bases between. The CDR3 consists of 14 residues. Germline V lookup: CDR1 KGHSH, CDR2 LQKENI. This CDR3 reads CASSPSRANTEAFF. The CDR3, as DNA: TGTGCCAGCTCACCAAGCAGGGCGAACACTGAAGCTTTCTTT. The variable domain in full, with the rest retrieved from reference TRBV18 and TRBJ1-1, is NAGVMQNPRHLVRRRGQEARLRCSPMKGHSHVYWYRQLPEEGLKFMVYLQKENIIDESGMPKERFSAEFPKEGPSILRIQQVVRGDSAAYFCASSPSRANTEAFFGQGTRLTVV.

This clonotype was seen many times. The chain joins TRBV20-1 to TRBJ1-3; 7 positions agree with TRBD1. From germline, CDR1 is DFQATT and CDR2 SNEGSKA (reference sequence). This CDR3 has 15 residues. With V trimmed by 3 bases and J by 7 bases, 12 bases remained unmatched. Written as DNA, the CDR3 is TGCAGTGCTAGTTTCGGGGTGGCAGGGGGTAACACCATATATTTT. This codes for CSASFGVAGGNTIYF.

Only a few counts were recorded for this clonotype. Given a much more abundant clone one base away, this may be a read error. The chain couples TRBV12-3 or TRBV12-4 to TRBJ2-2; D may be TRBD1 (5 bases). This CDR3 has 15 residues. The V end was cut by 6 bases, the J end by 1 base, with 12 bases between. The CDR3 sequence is CASRTVTVNTGELFF. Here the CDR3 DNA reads TGTGCCAGCAGAACCGTGACAGTGAACACCGGGGAGCTGTTTTTT.

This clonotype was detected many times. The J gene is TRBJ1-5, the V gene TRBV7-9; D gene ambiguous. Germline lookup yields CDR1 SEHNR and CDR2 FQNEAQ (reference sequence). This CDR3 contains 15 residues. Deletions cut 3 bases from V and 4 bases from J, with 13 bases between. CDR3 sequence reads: CASSFGGGENQPQHF. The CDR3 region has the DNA TGTGCCAGCAGCTTTGGAGGCGGGGAGAATCAGCCCCAGCATTTT.

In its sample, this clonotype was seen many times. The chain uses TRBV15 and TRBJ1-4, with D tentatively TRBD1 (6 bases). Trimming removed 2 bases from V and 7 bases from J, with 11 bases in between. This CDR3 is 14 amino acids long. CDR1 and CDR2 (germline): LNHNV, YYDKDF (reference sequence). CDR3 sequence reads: CATSRTGGVEKLFF. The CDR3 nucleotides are TGTGCCACCAGCAGAACTGGGGGCGTTGAAAAACTGTTTTTT.

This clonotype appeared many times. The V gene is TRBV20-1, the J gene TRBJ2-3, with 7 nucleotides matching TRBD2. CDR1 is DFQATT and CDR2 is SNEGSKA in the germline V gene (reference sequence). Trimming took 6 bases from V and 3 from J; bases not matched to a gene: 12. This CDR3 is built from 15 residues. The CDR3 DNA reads TGCAGTGCAACCAGACGACTAGCTAGGACAGATACGCAGTATTTT. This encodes CSATRRLARTDTQYF.

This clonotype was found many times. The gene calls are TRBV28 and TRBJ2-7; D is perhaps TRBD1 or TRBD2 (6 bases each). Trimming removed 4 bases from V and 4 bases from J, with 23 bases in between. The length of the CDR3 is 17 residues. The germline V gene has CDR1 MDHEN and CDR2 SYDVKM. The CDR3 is CASSSAAAGHNSYEQYF. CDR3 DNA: TGTGCCAGCAGTTCGGCCGCGGCGGGACATAATTCTTACGAGCAGTACTTC.

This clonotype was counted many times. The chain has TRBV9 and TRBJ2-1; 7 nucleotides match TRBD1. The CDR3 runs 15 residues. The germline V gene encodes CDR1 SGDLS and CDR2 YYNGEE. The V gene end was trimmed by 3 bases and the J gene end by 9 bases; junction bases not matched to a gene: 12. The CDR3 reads CASSALSTGNGEQFF. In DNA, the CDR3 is TGTGCCAGCAGCGCCCTTTCGACAGGGAATGGTGAGCAGTTCTTC.

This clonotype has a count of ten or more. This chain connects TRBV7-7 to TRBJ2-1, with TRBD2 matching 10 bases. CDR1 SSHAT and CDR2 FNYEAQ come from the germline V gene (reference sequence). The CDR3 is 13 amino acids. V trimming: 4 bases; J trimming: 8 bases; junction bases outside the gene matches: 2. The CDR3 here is CASSSGTSDEQFF. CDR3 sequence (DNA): TGTGCCAGCAGCTCCGGGACTAGCGATGAGCAGTTCTTC. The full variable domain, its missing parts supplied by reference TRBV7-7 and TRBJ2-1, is GAGVSQSPRYKVTKRGQDVTLRCDPISSHATLYWYQQALGQGPEFLTYFNYEAQPDKSGLPSDRFSAERPEGSISTLTIQRTEQRDSAMYRCASSSGTSDEQFFGPGTRLTVL.

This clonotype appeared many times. CDR3 coding DNA: TGTGCCAGCAGTTTACCCGGGCAGCAAGAGACCCAGTACTTC. Translated, it gives CASSLPGQQETQYF. This chain connects TRBV28 to TRBJ2-5, with D unresolved. CDR1 is MDHEN and CDR2 is SYDVKM in the germline V gene. V was pared by 2 bases and J by 2 bases, with 9 bases between. There are 14 residues in the CDR3.

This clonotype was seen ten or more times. CDR3 nucleotide sequence: TGCGCCAGCAGCCAAGTCGGGACGACGAACACCGGGGAGCTGTTTTTT. Residues: CASSQVGTTNTGELFF. This chain links TRBV4-1 with TRBJ2-2; D assignment may be TRBD1 or TRBD2 (5 bases each). From germline, CDR1 is MGHRA and CDR2 YSYEKL. V was clipped by 1 base and J by 0 bases, with 9 bases between them. This CDR3 is built from 16 residues.

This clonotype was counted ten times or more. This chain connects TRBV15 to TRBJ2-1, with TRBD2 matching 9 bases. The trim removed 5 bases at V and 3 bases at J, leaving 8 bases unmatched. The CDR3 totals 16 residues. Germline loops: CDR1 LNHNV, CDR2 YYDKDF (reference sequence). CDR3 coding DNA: TGTGCCACCAGCGGGAGTAGCGGGGGCTACTACAATGAGCAGTTCTTC. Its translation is CATSGSSGGYYNEQFF.

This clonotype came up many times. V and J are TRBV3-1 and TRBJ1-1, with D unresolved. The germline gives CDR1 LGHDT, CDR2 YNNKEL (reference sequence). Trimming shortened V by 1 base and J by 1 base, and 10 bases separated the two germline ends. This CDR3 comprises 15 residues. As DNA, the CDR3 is TGTGCCAGCAGCCAAGTCGGCAGAAGGAACACTGAAGCTTTCTTT. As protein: CASSQVGRRNTEAFF.

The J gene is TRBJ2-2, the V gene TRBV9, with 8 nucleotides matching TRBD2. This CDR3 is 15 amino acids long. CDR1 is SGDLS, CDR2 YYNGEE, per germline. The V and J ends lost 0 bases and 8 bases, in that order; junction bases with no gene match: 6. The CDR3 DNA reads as TGTGCCAGCAGCGTAGCTGGGACTAGTGTTGGGGAGCTGTTTTTT. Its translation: CASSVAGTSVGELFF.

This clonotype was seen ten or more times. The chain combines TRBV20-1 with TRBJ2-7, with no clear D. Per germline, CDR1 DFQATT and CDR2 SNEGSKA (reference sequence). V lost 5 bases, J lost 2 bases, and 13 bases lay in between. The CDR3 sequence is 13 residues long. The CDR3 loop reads CSASNASTYEQYF. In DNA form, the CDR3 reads TGCAGTGCTTCCAACGCGTCGACCTACGAGCAGTACTTC.

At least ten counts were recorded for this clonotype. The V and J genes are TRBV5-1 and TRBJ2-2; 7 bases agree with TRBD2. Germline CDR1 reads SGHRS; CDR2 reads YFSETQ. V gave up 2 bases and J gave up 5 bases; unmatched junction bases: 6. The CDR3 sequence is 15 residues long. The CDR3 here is CASSLAGKLTGELFF. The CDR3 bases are TGCGCCAGCAGCTTAGCGGGGAAGTTGACCGGGGAGCTGTTTTTT.

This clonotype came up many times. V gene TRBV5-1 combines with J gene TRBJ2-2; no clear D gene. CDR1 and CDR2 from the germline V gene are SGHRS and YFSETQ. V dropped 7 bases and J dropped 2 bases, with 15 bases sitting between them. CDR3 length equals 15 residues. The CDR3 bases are TGCGCCAGCCGCGCTGAGCCCACAAACACCGGGGAGCTGTTTTTT. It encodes CASRAEPTNTGELFF.